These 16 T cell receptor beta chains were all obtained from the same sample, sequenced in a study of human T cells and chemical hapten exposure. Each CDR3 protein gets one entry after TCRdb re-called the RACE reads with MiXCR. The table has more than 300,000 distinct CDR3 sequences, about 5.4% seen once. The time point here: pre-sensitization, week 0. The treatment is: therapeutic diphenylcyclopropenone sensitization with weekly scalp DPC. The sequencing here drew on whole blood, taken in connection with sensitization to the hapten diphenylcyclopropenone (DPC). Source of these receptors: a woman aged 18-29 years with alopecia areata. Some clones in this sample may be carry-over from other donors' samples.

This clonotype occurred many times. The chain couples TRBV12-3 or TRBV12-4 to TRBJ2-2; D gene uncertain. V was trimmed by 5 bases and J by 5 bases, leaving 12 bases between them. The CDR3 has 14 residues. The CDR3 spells CASSPTGRTGELFF. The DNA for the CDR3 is TGTGCCAGCAGTCCGACCGGACGGACCGGGGAGCTGTTTTTT.

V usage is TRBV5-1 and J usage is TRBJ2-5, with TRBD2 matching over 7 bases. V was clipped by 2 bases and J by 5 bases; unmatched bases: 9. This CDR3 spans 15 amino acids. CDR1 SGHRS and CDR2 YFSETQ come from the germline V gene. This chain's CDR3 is CASSLGLGLSETQYF. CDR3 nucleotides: TGCGCCAGCAGCTTAGGACTAGGTTTATCTGAGACCCAGTACTTC.

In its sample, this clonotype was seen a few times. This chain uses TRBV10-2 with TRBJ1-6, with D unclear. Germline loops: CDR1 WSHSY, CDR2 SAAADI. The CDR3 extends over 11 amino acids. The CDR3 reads CPPGVGPPLHF. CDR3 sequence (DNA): TGCCCCCCCGGAGTCGGTCCACCCCTCCACTTT.

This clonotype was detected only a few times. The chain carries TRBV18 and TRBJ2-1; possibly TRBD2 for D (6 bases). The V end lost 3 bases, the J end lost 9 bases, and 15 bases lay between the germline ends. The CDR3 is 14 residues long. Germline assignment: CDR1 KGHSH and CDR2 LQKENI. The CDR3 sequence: CASSPNDSGGEQFF. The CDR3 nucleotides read TGTGCCAGCTCACCCAACGATAGCGGCGGTGAGCAGTTCTTC.

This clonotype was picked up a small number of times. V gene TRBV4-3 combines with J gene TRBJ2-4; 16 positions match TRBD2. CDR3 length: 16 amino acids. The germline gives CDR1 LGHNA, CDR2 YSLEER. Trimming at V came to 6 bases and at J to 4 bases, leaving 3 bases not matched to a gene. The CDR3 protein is CASSGTSGGAKNIQYF. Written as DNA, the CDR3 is TGCGCCAGCAGTGGGACTAGCGGGGGGGCGAAAAACATTCAGTACTTC.

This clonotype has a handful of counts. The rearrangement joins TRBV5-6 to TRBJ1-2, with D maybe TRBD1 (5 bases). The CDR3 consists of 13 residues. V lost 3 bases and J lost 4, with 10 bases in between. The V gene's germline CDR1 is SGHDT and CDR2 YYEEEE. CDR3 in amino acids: CASSSRQPYGYTF. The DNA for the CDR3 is TGTGCCAGCAGCTCTAGACAGCCCTATGGCTACACCTTC.

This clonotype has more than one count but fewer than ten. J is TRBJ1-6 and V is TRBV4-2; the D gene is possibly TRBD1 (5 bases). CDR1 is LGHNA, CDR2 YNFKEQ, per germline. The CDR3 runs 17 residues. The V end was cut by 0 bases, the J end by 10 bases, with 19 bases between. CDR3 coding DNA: TGTGCCAGCAGCCAAGAGGGGGTGCGGACAACGGGATCACCCCTCCACTTT. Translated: CASSQEGVRTTGSPLHF.

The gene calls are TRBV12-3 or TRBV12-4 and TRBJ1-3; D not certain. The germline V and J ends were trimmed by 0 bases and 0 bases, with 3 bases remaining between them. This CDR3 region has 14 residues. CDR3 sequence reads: CASSLAYSGNTIYF. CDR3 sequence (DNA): TGTGCCAGCAGTTTAGCCTACTCTGGAAACACCATATATTTT.

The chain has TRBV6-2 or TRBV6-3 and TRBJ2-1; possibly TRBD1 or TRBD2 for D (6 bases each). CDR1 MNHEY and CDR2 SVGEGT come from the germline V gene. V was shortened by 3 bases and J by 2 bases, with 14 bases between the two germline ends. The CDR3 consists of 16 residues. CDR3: CASSYRRGPTYNEQFF. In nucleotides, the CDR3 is TGTGCCAGCAGTTATCGACGGGGGCCAACCTACAATGAGCAGTTCTTC.

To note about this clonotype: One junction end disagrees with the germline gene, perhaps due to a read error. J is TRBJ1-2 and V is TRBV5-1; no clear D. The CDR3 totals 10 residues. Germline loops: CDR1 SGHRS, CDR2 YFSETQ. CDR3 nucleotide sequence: TGCGCCAGCAGCTTGGGGCCAACTTCCTTC. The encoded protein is CASSLGPTSF.

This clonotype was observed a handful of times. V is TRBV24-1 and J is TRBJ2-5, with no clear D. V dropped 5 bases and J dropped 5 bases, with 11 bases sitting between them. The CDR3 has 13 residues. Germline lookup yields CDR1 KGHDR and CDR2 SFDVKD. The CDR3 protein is CATSGAGRETQYF. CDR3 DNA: TGTGCCACCAGTGGGGCAGGACGGGAGACCCAGTACTTC.

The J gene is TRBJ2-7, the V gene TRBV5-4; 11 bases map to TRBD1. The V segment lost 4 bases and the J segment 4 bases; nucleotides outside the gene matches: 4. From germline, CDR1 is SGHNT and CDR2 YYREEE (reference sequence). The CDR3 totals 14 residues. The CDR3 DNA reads TGTGCCAGCAGCGATGGGACAGGGGGTTACGAGCAGTACTTC. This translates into CASSDGTGGYEQYF.

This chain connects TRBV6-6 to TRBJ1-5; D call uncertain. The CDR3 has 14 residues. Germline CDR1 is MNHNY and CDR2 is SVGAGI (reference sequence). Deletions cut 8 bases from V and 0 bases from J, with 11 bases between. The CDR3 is CASLPAYSNQPQHF. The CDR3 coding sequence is TGTGCCAGCTTGCCAGCATATAGCAATCAGCCCCAGCATTTT.

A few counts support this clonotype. CDR3 nucleotide sequence: TGTGCCAGCAGCTTAGTCTTCGGGACGGTCCAACATACGCAGTATTTT. This gives the protein CASSLVFGTVQHTQYF. The gene calls are TRBV11-2 and TRBJ2-3; D assignment may be TRBD1 or TRBD2 (5 bases each). In germline, CDR1 is SGHAT, CDR2 FQNNGV. The CDR3 length is 16 residues. Trimming left V 1 base short and J 7 bases short, with 18 bases between. Full variable domain (remainder filled in from reference TRBV11-2 and TRBJ2-3): EAGVAQSPRYKIIEKRQSVAFWCNPISGHATLYWYQQILGQGPKLLIQFQNNGVVDDSQLPKDRFSAERLKGVDSTLKIQPAKLEDSAVYLCASSLVFGTVQHTQYFGPGTRLTVL.

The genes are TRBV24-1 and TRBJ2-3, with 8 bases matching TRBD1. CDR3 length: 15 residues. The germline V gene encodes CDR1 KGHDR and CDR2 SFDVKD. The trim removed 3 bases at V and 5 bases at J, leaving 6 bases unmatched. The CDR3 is CATSDIGQGGDTQYF. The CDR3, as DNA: TGTGCCACCAGTGATATTGGACAGGGAGGAGATACGCAGTATTTT.

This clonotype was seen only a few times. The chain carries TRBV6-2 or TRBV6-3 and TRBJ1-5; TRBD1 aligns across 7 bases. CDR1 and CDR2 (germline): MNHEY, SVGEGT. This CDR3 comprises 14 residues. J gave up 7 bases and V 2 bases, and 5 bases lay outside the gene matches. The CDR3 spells CASSYQGGQQPQHF. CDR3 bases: TGTGCCAGCAGTTACCAAGGGGGACAGCAGCCCCAGCATTTT.